The 11 T cell receptor beta chains presented below share a single source sample, sequenced in a study of T cells in Graves' hyperthyroidism and ophthalmopathy. The TCR beta CDR3 regions underwent amplification using RNA transcripts as the source. With the HTBI primer set, the TCR CDR3 went through a first round of RT-PCR. TCRdb re-called the multiplex PCR reads with MiXCR, one entry per CDR3 protein. In the table there are 330,000 or so distinct CDR3 sequences, around 18% of which are singletons. Source material: blood. These receptors originate from a woman aged 40 to 50 with Graves' ophthalmopathy.

This clonotype was observed a few times. One end of the junction does not line up with germline, which may come from a read error. The chain has TRBV20-1 and TRBJ1-3; the D gene is possibly TRBD1 (5 bases). Germline CDR1 is DFQATT and CDR2 is SNEGSKA (reference sequence). This CDR3 has 16 amino acids. The CDR3 region is CSARVTDLFSGNTISF. CDR3 nucleotide sequence: TGCAGTGCTAGAGTGACAGACCTATTCTCTGGAAACACCATATCTTTT.

In this sample, this clonotype turned up many times. This chain joins TRBV20-1 and TRBJ2-7, with 13 bases fitting TRBD2. The CDR3 extends over 16 amino acids. J was trimmed by 4 bases and V by 0 bases; bases with no gene match: 6. CDR1 DFQATT and CDR2 SNEGSKA come from the germline V gene (reference sequence). The CDR3 region is CSARDRTSGRGYEQYF. The CDR3 DNA follows: TGCAGTGCTAGAGACCGGACTAGCGGGAGAGGGTACGAGCAGTACTTC.

This clonotype was detected only a few times. The V gene is TRBV2, the J gene TRBJ2-5; 7 bases are a match to TRBD2. This CDR3 has 16 amino acids. Germline CDR1 is SNHLY and CDR2 is FYNNEI. After removal of 3 bases from V and 2 bases from J, the junction contained 9 bases not matched to a gene. CDR3 DNA sequence: TGTGCCAGCAGTGAGCGGCTAGCGGAGGGACAAGAGACCCAGTACTTC. It translates to CASSERLAEGQETQYF.

In its sample, this clonotype was seen many times. The rearrangement joins TRBV5-8 to TRBJ1-2; a possible D gene is TRBD1 (5 bases). Trimming removed 3 bases from V and 4 bases from J, with 16 bases in between. CDR1 and CDR2 from the germline V gene are SGHTS and YDEGEE. This CDR3 contains 15 residues. DNA for the CDR3: TGTGCCAGCAGCTCGGGACTCCGACGAGGCTATGGCTACACCTTC. This translates into CASSSGLRRGYGYTF.

This clonotype was recorded many times. V gene TRBV28 combines with J gene TRBJ1-6, with D tentatively TRBD1 (6 bases). Trimming took off 6 bases at V and 7 bases at J, with 19 bases between the two ends. The CDR3 has 16 amino acids. Germline CDR1 MDHEN, CDR2 SYDVKM. Written as DNA, the CDR3 is TGTGCCAGCAGCCCTATCTGGACAGAATTCAATTCACCCCTCCACTTT. Protein: CASSPIWTEFNSPLHF. Filled out from reference TRBV28 and TRBJ1-6, the complete variable domain reads DVKVTQSSRYLVKRTGEKVFLECVQDMDHENMFWYRQDPGLGLRLIYFSYDVKMKEKGDIPEGYSVSREKKERFSLILESASTNQTSMYLCASSPIWTEFNSPLHFGNGTRLTVT.

This clonotype was detected ten times or more. The gene calls are TRBV27 and TRBJ2-2, with unresolved D. The CDR3 extends over 12 amino acids. Trimming removed 5 bases from V and 8 bases from J, with 9 bases in between. Germline CDR1 reads MNHEY; CDR2 reads SMNVEV (reference sequence). The CDR3 loop reads CASSRPGGELFF. The CDR3 coding sequence is TGTGCCAGCAGTCGACCTGGAGGGGAGCTGTTTTTT.

V and J are TRBV28 and TRBJ1-1; 8 nucleotides agree with TRBD1. This CDR3 region has 16 residues. CDR1 is MDHEN and CDR2 is SYDVKM in the germline V gene. V lost 6 bases, J lost 10 bases, and 19 bases stayed unmatched. The CDR3 spells CASSTKILTGETGAFF. The DNA of the CDR3 is TGTGCCAGCAGCACTAAAATACTGACAGGGGAGACAGGAGCTTTCTTT.

This clonotype was detected ten times or more. The genes are TRBV9 and TRBJ2-7, with 10 bases identical to TRBD1. V gave up 0 bases and J gave up 2 bases; unmatched junction bases: 8. This CDR3 has 17 residues. Germline-derived CDR1 and CDR2 are SGDLS and YYNGEE. This chain's CDR3 is CASSVGSGQGVPYEQYF. The CDR3 region has the DNA TGTGCCAGCAGCGTAGGTTCCGGACAGGGGGTACCCTACGAGCAGTACTTC.

In this sample, this clonotype turned up many times. This rearrangement joins TRBV27 to TRBJ1-2; D possibly corresponds to TRBD1 (5 bases). Trimming shortened V by 4 bases and J by 3 bases, and 9 bases separated the two germline ends. The CDR3 consists of 13 residues. Germline CDR1 reads MNHEY; CDR2 reads SMNVEV (reference sequence). The CDR3 DNA sequence: TGTGCCAGCAGTTCGGGGGGAGACTATGGCTACACCTTC. This gives the protein CASSSGGDYGYTF.

In the case of this clonotype: A clone one base away is much larger, so this may be a read error. The rearrangement joins TRBV7-2 to TRBJ1-5, with D tentatively TRBD1 (5 bases). There are 19 residues in the CDR3. The germline V gene encodes CDR1 SGHTA and CDR2 FQGNSA. The V end was cut by 0 bases, the J end by 2 bases, with 20 bases between. CDR3 loop: CASSLAFGVGDVRNQPQHF. The CDR3, as DNA: TGTGCCAGCAGCTTAGCTTTCGGGGTGGGGGACGTTCGCAATCAGCCCCAGCATTTT.

This clonotype was recorded at least ten times. Here the CDR3 reads CASSELGRPNYGYTF. CDR3 nucleotide sequence: TGTGCCAGCAGTGAATTGGGGCGCCCTAACTATGGCTACACCTTC. The chain couples TRBV6-1 to TRBJ1-2, with D possibly TRBD1 on 5 matching bases. V was cut by 2 bases and J by 0 bases, with 10 bases left in between. CDR3 length equals 15 residues. Germline V lookup: CDR1 MNHNS, CDR2 SASEGT.